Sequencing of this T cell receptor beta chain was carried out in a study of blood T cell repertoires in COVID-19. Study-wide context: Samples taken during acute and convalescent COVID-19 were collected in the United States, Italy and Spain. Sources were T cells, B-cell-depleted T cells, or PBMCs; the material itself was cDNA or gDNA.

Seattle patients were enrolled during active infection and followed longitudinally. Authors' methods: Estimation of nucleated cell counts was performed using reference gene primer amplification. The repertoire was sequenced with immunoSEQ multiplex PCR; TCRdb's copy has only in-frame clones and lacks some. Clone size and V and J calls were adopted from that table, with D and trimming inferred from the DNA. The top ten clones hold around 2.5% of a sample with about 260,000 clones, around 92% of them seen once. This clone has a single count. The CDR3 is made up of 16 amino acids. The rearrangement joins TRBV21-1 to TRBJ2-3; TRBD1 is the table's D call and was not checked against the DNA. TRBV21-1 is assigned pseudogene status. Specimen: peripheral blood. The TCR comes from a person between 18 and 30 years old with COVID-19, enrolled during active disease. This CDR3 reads CASSKQGDRRPGTQYF. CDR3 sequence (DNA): TGTGCCAGCAGCAAACAGGGGGACAGGCGCCCCGGTACGCAGTATTTT.